The 8 T cell receptor beta chains given below trace back to one sample, sequenced in a study of graft-versus-host responses after intestinal transplantation. The repertoire was sequenced with immunoSEQ multiplex PCR; TCRdb's copy has only in-frame clones and lacks some. The top ten hold about 1.9% of the sample, which has 8,000 or so clones, 31% seen once. The researchers put around 200,000 CFSE-labeled responder cells into plates with around 200,000 irradiated, violet-dye-labeled stimulator cells. The input for sequencing was alloreactive CD8+ T cells from a mixed lymphocyte reaction culture, taken before intestinal transplant. Subset meaning: CFSE-low proliferating T cells sorted from roughly six-day pre-transplant mixed lymphocyte reaction (GvH or HvG direction). The source is a human patient who received an intestinal transplant.

Relative to its sample, this clone is medium-sized. The DNA for the CDR3 is TGTGCCAGCAGTTACCTAGCGGGGGTATCCTACAATGAGCAGTTCTTC. Its protein is CASSYLAGVSYNEQFF. The J gene is TRBJ2-1, the V gene TRBV6-5; 10 positions agree with TRBD2. The J segment lost 1 base and the V segment lost 2 bases, leaving 2 bases of the junction unmatched. Germline values: CDR1 MNHEY, CDR2 SVGAGI. There are 16 residues in the CDR3.

By its share, this clone is medium-sized. The V call is TRBV15, the J call TRBJ1-1; a possible D gene is TRBD1 (5 bases). Trimming took off 0 bases at V and 8 bases at J, with 13 bases between the two ends. CDR1 LNHNV and CDR2 YYDKDF come from the germline V gene (reference sequence). The CDR3 consists of 14 residues. The CDR3 DNA reads as TGTGCCACCAGCAGAGATCGCAGCGGGGGAGAAGCTTTCTTT. Residues: CATSRDRSGGEAFF.

The V and J genes are TRBV6-5 and TRBJ2-7; 7 positions agree with TRBD1. The CDR3 is 16 residues long. Germline lookup yields CDR1 MNHEY and CDR2 SVGAGI. V dropped 0 bases and J dropped 2; count of bases not matched to a gene: 7. The CDR3 coding sequence is TGTGCCAGCAGTTACTCGATCGGGACAGCACCCTACGAGCAGTACTTC. It specifies CASSYSIGTAPYEQYF.

V is TRBV4-3 and J is TRBJ2-1, with 10 bases fitting TRBD2. Germline-derived CDR1 and CDR2 are LGHNA and YSLEER. There are 15 residues in the CDR3. The ends lost 4 bases at V and 9 bases at J; junction bases unmatched: 9. The CDR3 DNA reads TGCGCCAGCAGCCGTTCTAGCGGGGGTTTCTCTGAGCAGTTCTTC. This sequence encodes CASSRSSGGFSEQFF.

V and J are TRBV9 and TRBJ1-4, with 7 nucleotides matching TRBD1. This CDR3 contains 15 residues. Germline V CDR1 and CDR2: SGDLS, YYNGEE. Trimming at V came to 3 bases and at J to 8 bases, leaving 10 bases not matched to a gene. The chain's CDR3 is CASSAQQGPGEKLFF. The DNA for the CDR3 is TGTGCCAGCAGCGCCCAACAGGGGCCGGGGGAAAAACTGTTTTTT.

The rearrangement joins TRBV6-1 to TRBJ2-7, with D maybe TRBD2 (5 bases). CDR1 is MNHNS and CDR2 is SASEGT in the germline V gene. V lost 7 bases, J lost 0 bases, and 16 bases lay in between. The CDR3 totals 15 residues. The CDR3 bases are TGTGCCAGCAACTGGCCAACTAGTTCCTCCTACGAGCAGTACTTC. Amino acids: CASNWPTSSSYEQYF.

A few counts support this clone. The CDR3 bases are TGTGCCAGCAGTTTTGGTGTTTCGGCGGGCGAGCAGTACTTC. It codes for CASSFGVSAGEQYF. V usage is TRBV28 and J usage is TRBJ2-7; tentatively, D is TRBD2 (5 bases). The CDR3 contains 14 residues. V gave up 3 bases and J gave up 6 bases, with 15 bases separating them. In germline, CDR1 is MDHEN, CDR2 SYDVKM. Combining the CDR3 with reference TRBV28 and TRBJ2-7 gives the whole variable domain DVKVTQSSRYLVKRTGEKVFLECVQDMDHENMFWYRQDPGLGLRLIYFSYDVKMKEKGDIPEGYSVSREKKERFSLILESASTNQTSMYLCASSFGVSAGEQYFGPGTRLTVT.

This clone is medium-sized by share. This sequence joins TRBV15 and TRBJ1-2; 8 nucleotides align to TRBD1. V shed 3 bases and J 0 bases; nucleotides not matched to a gene: 0. CDR1 and CDR2 from the germline V gene are LNHNV and YYDKDF (reference sequence). The CDR3 totals 14 residues. As DNA, the CDR3 is TGTGCCACCAGCAGGGACAGGGCTAACTATGGCTACACCTTC. It codes for CATSRDRANYGYTF. The complete variable domain, with remaining parts taken from reference TRBV15 and TRBJ1-2, reads DAMVIQNPRYQVTQFGKPVTLSCSQTLNHNVMYWYQQKSSQAPKLLFHYYDKDFNNEADTPDNFQSRRPNTSFCFLDIRSPGLGDTAMYLCATSRDRANYGYTFGSGTRLTVV.